A single sample is the source of the 18 T cell receptor beta chains below, sequenced in a study of T cell responses to AZD1222 COVID-19 vaccine. Sequencing used immunoSEQ multiplex PCR; TCRdb keeps in-frame clones, though not all of them. Among over 85,000 clones, 65% to 85% were seen once, and the ten largest hold roughly 4.5%. Here the sequenced sample was peripheral blood, taken on day 0 of AZD1222 vaccination. These TCRs come from an adult in good health.

The V gene is TRBV11-1, the J gene TRBJ2-1; D is perhaps TRBD1 (6 bases). Germline V gene sequence: CDR1 SGHAT, CDR2 FQDESV (reference sequence). Trimming left V 5 bases short and J 7 bases short, with 9 bases between. The CDR3 is made up of 12 amino acids. CDR3 loop: CASSNDRNEQFF. Written as DNA, the CDR3 is TGTGCCAGCAGCAATGACAGGAATGAGCAGTTCTTC.

The chain uses TRBV18 and TRBJ2-3; D uncertain. The CDR3 loop spans 15 amino acids. CDR1 and CDR2 from the germline V gene are KGHSH and LQKENI. Trimming stripped 2 bases from V and 1 base from J, with 10 bases between. CDR3 in DNA: TGTGCCAGCTCACCAAGGGTTACCGGCACAGATACGCAGTATTTT. This codes for CASSPRVTGTDTQYF. Full variable domain (rest looked up from reference TRBV18 and TRBJ2-3): NAGVMQNPRHLVRRRGQEARLRCSPMKGHSHVYWYRQLPEEGLKFMVYLQKENIIDESGMPKERFSAEFPKEGPSILRIQQVVRGDSAAYFCASSPRVTGTDTQYFGPGTRLTVL.

The gene calls are TRBV7-9 and TRBJ2-1, with 9 bases matching TRBD2. V was pared by 5 bases and J by 5 bases, with 7 bases of the junction left unmatched. The CDR3 is 15 amino acids. Germline V lookup: CDR1 SEHNR, CDR2 FQNEAQ (reference sequence). The DNA for the CDR3 is TGTGCCAGCAGCCGACTAGCGGCAGCCAACAATGAGCAGTTCTTC. Protein: CASSRLAAANNEQFF.

This clone was recorded once. A far larger clone is one base from this, pointing to a likely read error. The gene calls are TRBV12-3 or TRBV12-4 and TRBJ2-5; D is uncertain. The CDR3 covers 13 residues. Between the trimmed V and J ends, which lost 8 bases and 0 bases, there was a span of 10 bases. CDR3 loop: CASCRVYQETQYF. The CDR3 DNA reads as TGTGCCAGCTGTCGGGTGTACCAAGAGACCCAGTACTTC.

A few counts support this clone. The rearrangement joins TRBV27 to TRBJ2-5; the match to TRBD2 covers 8 bases. This CDR3 spans 14 amino acids. V gave up 6 bases and J gave up 5 bases; unmatched junction bases: 8. Germline values: CDR1 MNHEY, CDR2 SMNVEV (reference sequence). The DNA for the CDR3 is TGTGCCAGCAGGTCCGGGGGGGCGGGGGAGACCCAGTACTTC. This sequence encodes CASRSGGAGETQYF.

The chain has TRBV5-1 and TRBJ1-4; a weak D match, TRBD1 (5 bases). Germline V gene data show CDR1 as SGHRS and CDR2 as YFSETQ. V gave up 2 bases and J gave up 6 bases, with 17 bases separating them. The CDR3 spans 16 residues. The CDR3 region has the DNA TGCGCCAGCAGCTTAGGGCAGGGTGCCGGGTATGAAAAACTGTTTTTT. Amino acid sequence: CASSLGQGAGYEKLFF.

The CDR3 is CASSKDRGNTGELFF. CDR3 sequence (DNA): TGTGCCAGCAGTAAGGACAGGGGAAACACCGGGGAGCTGTTTTTT. The rearrangement uses TRBV6-5 and TRBJ2-2, with 9 nucleotides matching TRBD1. Germline lookup yields CDR1 MNHEY and CDR2 SVGAGI. There are 15 residues in the CDR3. V dropped 5 bases and J dropped 2; count of bases not matched to a gene: 3.

In its sample, this clone was seen once. The rearrangement links TRBV11-2 to TRBJ2-6, with 10 bases fitting TRBD1. The CDR3 has 16 residues. V was pared by 10 bases and J by 3 bases, with 9 bases of the junction left unmatched. Germline V CDR1 and CDR2: SGHAT, FQNNGV. CDR3: CATASGTGVGANVLTF. CDR3 coding DNA: TGTGCCACTGCATCCGGGACAGGGGTTGGGGCCAACGTCCTGACTTTC.

This clone occurred once. DNA of the CDR3: TGTGCCAGCAGGTTTGGACAGCCCAACACTGAAGCTTTCTTT. Its translation: CASRFGQPNTEAFF. The rearrangement uses TRBV6-5 and TRBJ1-1, with D possibly TRBD1 on 6 matching bases. V lost 6 bases and J lost 2, with 13 bases in between. Per the germline V gene, CDR1 is MNHEY and CDR2 is SVGAGI. CDR3 size: 14 residues.

V is TRBV7-2 and J is TRBJ2-7; 7 nucleotides agree with TRBD1. The CDR3 runs to 15 residues. The germline V gene has CDR1 SGHTA and CDR2 FQGNSA. V lost 5 bases to trimming and J lost 4 bases; unmatched junction nucleotides: 11. CDR3 loop: CASSETWGQSYEQYF. The CDR3 DNA sequence: TGTGCCAGCAGCGAAACCTGGGGACAGTCATACGAGCAGTACTTC.

The J gene is TRBJ2-1, the V gene TRBV7-9; D perhaps matches TRBD2 (6 bases). Trimming took 5 bases from V and 2 from J, leaving 19 bases between them. The germline gives CDR1 SEHNR, CDR2 FQNEAQ (reference sequence). CDR3 length equals 17 residues. As DNA, the CDR3 is TGTGCCAGCAGCCCCTTCAATGGCGGGGCGGCCTACAATGAGCAGTTCTTC. Translated: CASSPFNGGAAYNEQFF.

The V and J genes are TRBV10-2 and TRBJ2-1; no firm D call. Germline assignment: CDR1 WSHSY and CDR2 SAAADI. Trimming took off 2 bases at V and 4 bases at J, with 6 bases between the two ends. The CDR3 has 13 amino acids. CDR3 coding DNA: TGCGCCAGCAGTGAGCCCCTTTACAATGAGCAGTTCTTC. Translating gives CASSEPLYNEQFF.

This clone was picked up one time. This chain uses TRBV11-2 with TRBJ2-7, with TRBD2 matching over 7 bases. CDR1 and CDR2 from the germline V gene are SGHAT and FQNNGV. J lost 6 bases, V lost 0 bases, and 5 bases had no gene match. The CDR3 extends over 14 amino acids. The CDR3 DNA follows: TGTGCCAGCAGCTTAGAGGTACTAGCGATCGAGCAGTACTTC. It codes for CASSLEVLAIEQYF.

Remarks on this clone: Other DNA variants within this sample encode the same CDR3. This chain joins TRBV7-9 and TRBJ1-2, with 7 bases matching TRBD1. The germline V gene has CDR1 SEHNR and CDR2 FQNEAQ (reference sequence). J was trimmed by 4 bases and V by 0 bases; bases with no gene match: 2. This CDR3 is built from 14 residues. CDR3 bases: TGTGCCAGCAGCTTAGCGAGGGGGCCCTATGGCTACACCTTC. Its translation is CASSLARGPYGYTF.

V usage is TRBV19 and J usage is TRBJ2-1; unclear D gene. Looked up from germline, CDR1 is LNHDA and CDR2 is SQIVND (reference sequence). V shed 1 base and J shed 1 base, with 8 bases lying between them. CDR3 length: 15 residues. For the CDR3, the DNA is TGTGCCAGTAGTATAGTCACCAGTTCCTACAATGAGCAGTTCTTC. As protein: CASSIVTSSYNEQFF. The full variable domain, in which reference TRBV19 and TRBJ2-1 provide the parts outside the CDR3, is DGGITQSPKYLFRKEGQNVTLSCEQNLNHDAMYWYRQDPGQGLRLIYYSQIVNDFQKGDIAEGYSVSREKKESFPLTVTSAQKNPTAFYLCASSIVTSSYNEQFFGPGTRLTVL.

This chain uses TRBV18 with TRBJ1-1; TRBD1 aligns across 8 bases. Germline CDR1 is KGHSH and CDR2 is LQKENI. J gave up 4 bases and V 7 bases, and 5 bases lay outside the gene matches. CDR3 length: 13 amino acids. DNA for the CDR3: TGTGCCAGCTGGACAGGGAAGAGCACTGAAGCTTTCTTT. Amino acid sequence: CASWTGKSTEAFF. The variable domain in full, completed from reference TRBV18 and TRBJ1-1, reads NAGVMQNPRHLVRRRGQEARLRCSPMKGHSHVYWYRQLPEEGLKFMVYLQKENIIDESGMPKERFSAEFPKEGPSILRIQQVVRGDSAAYFCASWTGKSTEAFFGQGTRLTVV.

The rearrangement uses TRBV28 and TRBJ1-6; 8 nucleotides align to TRBD1. The CDR3 covers 16 residues. Germline CDR1 reads MDHEN; CDR2 reads SYDVKM. J was trimmed by 7 bases and V by 7 bases; bases with no gene match: 12. CDR3 sequence (DNA): TGTGCCAGCACCGATCAAGGACAGGGTCGGAATTCACCCCTCCACTTT. This gives the protein CASTDQGQGRNSPLHF.

This chain joins TRBV7-2 and TRBJ1-2, with a weak D call TRBD1 (5 bases). CDR3 length: 17 amino acids. V lost 0 bases to trimming and J lost 4 bases, with 18 bases between them. CDR1 SGHTA and CDR2 FQGNSA come from the germline V gene. In nucleotides, the CDR3 is TGTGCCAGCAGCTTAGCCCGTGGACTGCTGGGGGGCTATGGCTACACCTTC. This codes for CASSLARGLLGGYGYTF.